The 14 T cell receptor beta chains below come from one sample, sequenced in a study of OX40 agonist ivuxolimab in advanced cancers. Libraries were prepared by immunoSEQ multiplex PCR; TCRdb keeps only in-frame clonotypes and omits some of them. The table records about 46,000 clones, 82% of them present only once. The source was CD4+ or CD8+ T cells sorted from blood, collected in a trial of the OX40 agonist ivuxolimab. Source of these receptors: an adult with an advanced solid tumor such as melanoma, head and neck, liver or kidney cancer.

V usage is TRBV5-1 and J usage is TRBJ1-6; the D is unclear. Germline CDR1 and CDR2: SGHRS and YFSETQ. Trimming took off 0 bases at V and 0 bases at J, with 7 bases between the two ends. This CDR3 has 16 amino acids. The CDR3 spells CASSLGATSYNSPLHF. DNA for the CDR3: TGCGCCAGCAGCTTGGGGGCAACCTCCTATAATTCACCCCTCCACTTT.

The V call is TRBV5-6, the J call TRBJ2-2, with TRBD2 as a possible D gene (6 bases). This CDR3 spans 14 amino acids. Germline-derived CDR1 and CDR2 are SGHDT and YYEEEE. Between the trimmed V and J ends, which lost 4 bases and 5 bases, there was a span of 12 bases. In DNA, the CDR3 is TGTGCCAGCAGCCCCTCGGGAGAAACCGGGGAGCTGTTTTTT. The encoded protein is CASSPSGETGELFF.

The chain couples TRBV18 to TRBJ2-6; 11 bases fit TRBD1. The CDR3 has 18 residues. V shed 2 bases, J shed 0 bases, and the junction held 3 bases outside the gene matches. Germline assignment: CDR1 KGHSH and CDR2 LQKENI. The CDR3 bases are TGTGCCAGCTCACCAGTGGGACAGGGGGGCTCTGGGGCCAACGTCCTGACTTTC. It is translated as CASSPVGQGGSGANVLTF.

The V call is TRBV5-1, the J call TRBJ2-5, with 9 bases matching TRBD2. Germline CDR1 SGHRS, CDR2 YFSETQ. V dropped 7 bases and J dropped 1; count of bases not matched to a gene: 11. The CDR3 consists of 16 residues. The CDR3 DNA sequence: TGCGCCAGCGGGGGTGCAAGCGGGGGGTTCCAAGAGACCCAGTACTTC. This codes for CASGGASGGFQETQYF.

The chain couples TRBV5-1 to TRBJ2-2; 8 bases agree with TRBD1. J was trimmed by 4 bases and V by 4 bases; bases with no gene match: 9. Germline assignment: CDR1 SGHRS and CDR2 YFSETQ. The CDR3 is made up of 16 amino acids. CDR3 DNA sequence: TGCGCCAGCAGCGCCGGACAGGGCCGGGCCACCGGGGAGCTGTTTTTT. Residues: CASSAGQGRATGELFF.

The chain links TRBV7-8 to TRBJ1-2, with D unclear. This CDR3 is 13 amino acids long. Looked up from germline, CDR1 is SGHVS and CDR2 is FQNEAQ. V shed 5 bases and J shed 4 bases, with 11 bases lying between them. As DNA, the CDR3 is TGTGCCAGCAGCCCCGGTCGGGCCTATGGCTACACCTTC. This gives the protein CASSPGRAYGYTF.

The CDR3 bases are TGTGCCAGCAGTGAGGAAGGGGATGAGCAGTTCTTC. Translation: CASSEEGDEQFF. The rearrangement links TRBV2 to TRBJ2-1, with D perhaps matching TRBD1 (5 bases). This CDR3 region has 12 residues. Between the trimmed V and J ends, which lost 3 bases and 8 bases, there was a span of 8 bases. Per the germline V gene, CDR1 is SNHLY and CDR2 is FYNNEI.

The rearrangement links TRBV7-8 to TRBJ1-6; TRBD1 matches at 8 bases. The CDR3 extends over 18 amino acids. Trimming cost V 5 bases and J 7 bases; bases outside gene matches: 16. Germline assignment: CDR1 SGHVS and CDR2 FQNEAQ. In DNA, the CDR3 is TGTGCCAGCAGCGATGACCGGGGACAGGCTTTGTCGAATTCACCCCTCCACTTT. It is translated as CASSDDRGQALSNSPLHF.

The chain employs TRBV5-1 and TRBJ1-2; no definite D call. V was cut by 0 bases and J by 8 bases, with 11 bases left in between. The CDR3 loop spans 13 amino acids. Germline V lookup: CDR1 SGHRS, CDR2 YFSETQ. The CDR3 loop reads CASSLVGSGGYTF. The DNA for the CDR3 is TGCGCCAGCAGCTTGGTGGGGTCCGGAGGCTACACCTTC.

This chain's CDR3 is CAISQGDEQYF. CDR3 nucleotide sequence: TGTGCCATCAGCCAGGGGGACGAGCAGTACTTC. The chain uses TRBV10-3 and TRBJ2-7; 7 bases are shared with TRBD1. Germline V gene lookup returns CDR1 ENHRY and CDR2 SYGVKD. CDR3 length: 11 amino acids. The J segment lost 5 bases and the V segment lost 6 bases, leaving 1 base of the junction unmatched.

V usage is TRBV19 and J usage is TRBJ1-1; D remains ambiguous. CDR1 LNHDA and CDR2 SQIVND come from the germline V gene (reference sequence). The CDR3 runs 15 residues. V was pared by 4 bases and J by 1 base, with 13 bases between. The CDR3, as DNA: TGTGCCAGTAGTACCGCCTTATGGGGGAACACTGAAGCTTTCTTT. This encodes CASSTALWGNTEAFF.

The sample holds one count of this clone. V and J are TRBV19 and TRBJ2-3; D uncertain. The V and J ends lost 0 bases and 5 bases respectively, with 12 bases between them. Germline lookup yields CDR1 LNHDA and CDR2 SQIVND (reference sequence). The CDR3 has 15 amino acids. CDR3 DNA: TGTGCCAGTAGTATAGAGGGAACAAAAATAGATACGCAGTATTTT. Its translation is CASSIEGTKIDTQYF.

This clone came up a few times. The gene calls are TRBV19 and TRBJ2-6; tentative D call: TRBD2 (5 bases). The CDR3 covers 17 residues. Looked up from germline, CDR1 is LNHDA and CDR2 is SQIVND (reference sequence). The ends were cut back, 8 bases at V and 0 bases at J, with 17 bases in the middle. CDR3 residues: CASSGGLLFSGANVLTF. The DNA of the CDR3 is TGTGCCAGTTCAGGAGGACTCCTCTTCTCTGGGGCCAACGTCCTGACTTTC.

V is TRBV5-1 and J is TRBJ2-3, with D unresolved. Trimming removed 4 bases from V and 6 bases from J, with 18 bases in between. The CDR3 consists of 15 residues. Germline V gene sequence: CDR1 SGHRS, CDR2 YFSETQ. The CDR3 nucleotides read TGCGCCAGCAGCCCGGCCACGAAACTTCACGATACGCAGTATTTT. Translated: CASSPATKLHDTQYF. Supplemented by reference TRBV5-1 and TRBJ2-3, the full variable domain reads KAGVTQTPRYLIKTRGQQVTLSCSPISGHRSVSWYQQTPGQGLQFLFEYFSETQRNKGNFPGRFSGRQFSNSRSEMNVSTLELGDSALYLCASSPATKLHDTQYFGPGTRLTVL.